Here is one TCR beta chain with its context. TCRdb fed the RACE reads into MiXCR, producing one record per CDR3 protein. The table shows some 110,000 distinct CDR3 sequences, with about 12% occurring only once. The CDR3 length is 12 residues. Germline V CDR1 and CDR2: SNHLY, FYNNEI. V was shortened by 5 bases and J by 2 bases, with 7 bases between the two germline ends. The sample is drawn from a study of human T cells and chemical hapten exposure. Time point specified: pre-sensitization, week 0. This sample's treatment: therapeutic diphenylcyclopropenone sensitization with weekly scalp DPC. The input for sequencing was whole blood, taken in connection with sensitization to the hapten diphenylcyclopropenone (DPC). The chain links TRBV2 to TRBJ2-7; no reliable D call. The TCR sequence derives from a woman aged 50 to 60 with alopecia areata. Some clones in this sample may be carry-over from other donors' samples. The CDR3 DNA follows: TGTGCCAGCAGTCCGGACGCCTACGAGCAGTACTTC. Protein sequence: CASSPDAYEQYF.